This T cell receptor beta chain was sequenced for a study of T cell responses to AZD1222 COVID-19 vaccine. Study-level results: Increased Spike-specific TCR breadth and depth were observed after two AZD1222 doses. Donors skewed white British and female; clonal diversity was possibly underestimated. Spike-wide coverage was observed for vaccine-associated CD4 TCRs, with dominant responses at 160-218 and 743-854.

The V and J ends lost 4 bases and 5 bases respectively, with 15 bases between them. Germline loops: CDR1 SGDLS, CDR2 YYNGEE. This CDR3 is 14 amino acids long. On this clone itself: Its antigen remains unidentified.

The table came from immunoSEQ multiplex PCR; TCRdb's copy has only in-frame clones and leaves some out. Of 100,000 to 120,000 clones listed, 88% are singletons. Second-dose intervals of approximately 4 or approximately 12 weeks were pooled. This TCR was recovered from an adult who received the AZD1222 COVID-19 vaccine. V gene TRBV9 combines with J gene TRBJ2-5; no reliable D call. This material consisted of peripheral blood, taken 28 days after the second AZD1222 dose. The CDR3 region has the DNA TGTGCCAGCAGCATACTCCCCAGTCTGGAGACCCAGTACTTC. This sequence encodes CASSILPSLETQYF.